This is a list of T cell receptor beta chains from one sample in a study of blood T cell repertoires in COVID-19. This table comes from immunoSEQ multiplex PCR, and its TCRdb copy is limited to in-frame clones, with some not included. The table shows 85,000 to 130,000 clones, with 70% to 90% occurring only once. The sequenced sample consisted of peripheral blood. The receptors come from a human donor in a cohort sampled during active COVID-19. Each CDR3 is given with its conserved first and last residue. A D gene is named only where the DNA matches it firmly. Size tells how often a clone was seen (once, few, many) or the class of an expanded clone, and some rows leave it out.

V,D,size,J,DNA,CDR3
TRBV3-1/TRBV3-2,TRBD1,once,TRBJ1-2,TGTGCCAGCAGCCAGGTTGTGACAGGGGGCTACACCTTC,CASSQVVTGGYTF
TRBV9,TRBD1,once,TRBJ1-2,TGTGCCAGCAGCGTGGGGGTGACAGGGACGAACTATGGCTACACCTTC,CASSVGVTGTNYGYTF
TRBV5-1,TRBD2,-,TRBJ2-2,TGCGCCAGCGTTAGGACTAGCAGACTGGAAACCGGGGAGCTGTTTTTT,CASVRTSRLETGELFF
TRBV10-3,TRBD1,-,TRBJ2-1,TGTGCCATCAGTGAGTCCGGGACAGAGGGATCCAATGAGCAGTTCTTC,CAISESGTEGSNEQFF
TRBV2,-,-,TRBJ1-2,TGTGCCAGCACCAGGACAGATGGCTACACCTTC,CASTRTDGYTF
TRBV4-1,-,-,TRBJ2-2,TGCGCCAGCAGCCCGGGACCGGGGGACACCGGGGAGCTGTTTTTT,CASSPGPGDTGELFF
TRBV27,-,-,TRBJ1-2,TGTGCCAGCAGTTTAGGGCAGGGGCTCTATGGCTACACCTTC,CASSLGQGLYGYTF
TRBV10-3,-,-,TRBJ1-1,TGTGCCATCAGTGAGTCGAGGGAGACTGAAGCTTTCTTT,CAISESRETEAFF
TRBV12-3/TRBV12-4,-,-,TRBJ1-4,TGTGCCAGCAGTTCCCTTATTAATGAAAAACTGTTTTTT,CASSSLINEKLFF
TRBV9,-,-,TRBJ1-2,TGTGCCAGCAGCGTAGATCCATTAACTGGTGGCTACACCTTC,CASSVDPLTGGYTF
TRBV5-8,TRBD1,-,TRBJ1-1,TGTGCCAGCAGATTGGACAGGCAAGCTTTCTTT,CASRLDRQAFF
TRBV14,-,-,TRBJ2-7,TGTGCCAGCAGCCAAGGGGGGCCGACCCCCGGAGACTTC,CASSQGGPTPGDF
TRBV12-3/TRBV12-4,-,-,TRBJ2-7,TGTGCCAGCACCCTAGGAGGAGTCTACGAGCAGTACTTC,CASTLGGVYEQYF
TRBV24-1,TRBD1,-,TRBJ1-2,TGTGCCACCAGTGACGACAGGGGTTACTATGGCTACACCTTC,CATSDDRGYYGYTF
TRBV6-1,-,-,TRBJ1-5,TGTGCCAGCAGTGAGTGGGCTAATCAGCCCCAGCATTTT,CASSEWANQPQHF
TRBV5-1,-,-,TRBJ2-5,TGCGCCAGCAGCTTGGTGTTTAACCAAGAGACCCAGTACTTC,CASSLVFNQETQYF
TRBV7-9,-,few,TRBJ2-7,TGTGCCAGCAGCTCGAGGGACGGGAGCTTCTACGAGCAGTACTTC,CASSSRDGSFYEQYF
TRBV10-1,TRBD1,once,TRBJ1-2,TGCGCCAGCAGTGATGCTCCGGGACAGGGAAACTATGGCTACACCTTC,CASSDAPGQGNYGYTF
TRBV7-6,-,-,TRBJ2-1,TGTGCCAGCAGCTTACGTCCGGGACGACTACGGGACTCCCGGTTGAATGAGCAGTTCTTC,CASSLRPGRLRDSRLNEQFF
TRBV20-1,TRBD2,-,TRBJ2-1,TGCAGTGCTAGTAGGGAGGGACGAGGACGAACCTACAATGAGCAGTTCTTC,CSASREGRGRTYNEQFF